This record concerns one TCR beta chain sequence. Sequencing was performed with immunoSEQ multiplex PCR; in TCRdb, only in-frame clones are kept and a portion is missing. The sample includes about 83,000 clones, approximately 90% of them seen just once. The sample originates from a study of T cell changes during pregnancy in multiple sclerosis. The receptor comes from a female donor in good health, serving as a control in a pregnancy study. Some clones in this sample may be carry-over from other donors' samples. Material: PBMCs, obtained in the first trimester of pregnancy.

The CDR3 DNA is TGTGCCAGCAGTGAAGACTCTAGCACAGATACGCAGTATTTT. Translating it yields CASSEDSSTDTQYF. This rearrangement joins TRBV6-1 to TRBJ2-3, with no clear D. V was pared by 1 base and J by 0 bases, with 5 bases between. Germline V CDR1 and CDR2: MNHNS, SASEGT. The CDR3 loop spans 14 amino acids.